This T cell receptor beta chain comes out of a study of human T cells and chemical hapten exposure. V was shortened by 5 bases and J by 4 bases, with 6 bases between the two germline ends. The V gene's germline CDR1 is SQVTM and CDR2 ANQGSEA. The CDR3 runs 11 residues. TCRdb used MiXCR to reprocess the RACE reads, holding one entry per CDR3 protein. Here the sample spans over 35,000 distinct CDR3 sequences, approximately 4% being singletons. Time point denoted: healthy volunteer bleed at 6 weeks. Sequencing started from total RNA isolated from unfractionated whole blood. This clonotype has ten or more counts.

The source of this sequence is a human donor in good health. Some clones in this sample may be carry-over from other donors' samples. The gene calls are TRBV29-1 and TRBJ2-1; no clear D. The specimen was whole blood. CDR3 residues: CSVSMYNEQFF. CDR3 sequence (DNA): TGCAGCGTTAGCATGTACAATGAGCAGTTCTTC.